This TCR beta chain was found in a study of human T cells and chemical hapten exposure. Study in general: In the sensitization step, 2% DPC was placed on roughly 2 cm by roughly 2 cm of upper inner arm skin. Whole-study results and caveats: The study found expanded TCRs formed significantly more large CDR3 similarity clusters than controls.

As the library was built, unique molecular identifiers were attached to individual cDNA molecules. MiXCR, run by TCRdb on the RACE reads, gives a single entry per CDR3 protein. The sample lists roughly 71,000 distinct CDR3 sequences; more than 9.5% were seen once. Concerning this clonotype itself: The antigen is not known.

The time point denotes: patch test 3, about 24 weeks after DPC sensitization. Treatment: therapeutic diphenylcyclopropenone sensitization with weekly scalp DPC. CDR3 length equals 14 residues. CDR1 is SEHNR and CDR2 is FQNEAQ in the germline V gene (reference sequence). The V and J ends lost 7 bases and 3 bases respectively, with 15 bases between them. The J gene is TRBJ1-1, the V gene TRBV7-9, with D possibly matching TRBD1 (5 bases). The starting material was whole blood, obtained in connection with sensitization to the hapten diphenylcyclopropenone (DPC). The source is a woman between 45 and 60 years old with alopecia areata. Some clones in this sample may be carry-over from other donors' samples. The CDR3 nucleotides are TGTGCCAGCACCCCCTCTGAGGGGCACACTGAAGCTTTCTTT. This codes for CASTPSEGHTEAFF.